A selection of T cell receptor beta chains follows, all from one sample in a study of T cell responses to AZD1222 COVID-19 vaccine. Method: immunoSEQ multiplex PCR; TCRdb's copy keeps in-frame clones and lacks some. The data hold around 87,000 clones, with 80% to 90% observed a single time. Sequenced here: peripheral blood, sampled 28 days after the second AZD1222 dose. Receptors were obtained from an adult who received the AZD1222 COVID-19 vaccine. The CDR3 runs from the conserved cysteine through the conserved F or W. D genes are given only for firm matches. The size field is filled for only some rows; it gives once, few, many or a size class.

>.|.|TRBV27|TRBJ1-1
TGTGCCAGCATAACTTTCGGGGGGCTCACTGAAGCTTTCTTT
CASITFGGLTEAFF
>.|TRBD1|TRBV6-5|TRBJ1-6
TGTGCCAGCAGTTACTCAGGGACAGGGTATAATTCACCCCTCCACTTT
CASSYSGTGYNSPLHF
>.|.|TRBV3-1/TRBV3-2|TRBJ2-1
TGTGCCAGCAGCCCACTAGCGCCAGGGGGCTACAATGAGCAGTTCTTC
CASSPLAPGGYNEQFF
>.|.|TRBV24-1|TRBJ2-3
TGTGCCACCAGTGATACGCCAACGGGTGGCACAGATACGCAGTATTTT
CATSDTPTGGTDTQYF
>.|.|TRBV5-1|TRBJ2-2
TGCGCCAGCGGGGAGTACTCCGGGGAGCTGTTTTTT
CASGEYSGELFF
>once|.|TRBV25-1|TRBJ1-1
TGTGCCAGCACCCAAAAGGGTTCGCACACTGAAGCTTTCTTT
CASTQKGSHTEAFF
>.|TRBD1|TRBV30|TRBJ1-4
TGTGCCTGGAGTGTAGTAGAGGGGGCCAGGGAAAAACTGTTTTTT
CAWSVVEGAREKLFF
>.|TRBD1|TRBV6-5|TRBJ1-5
TGTGCCAGCAGACCGACAGGGGATAGCAATCAGCCCCAGCATTTT
CASRPTGDSNQPQHF
>.|TRBD1|TRBV6-2/TRBV6-3|TRBJ1-5
TGTGCCAGCAGTCTCGGACAGGCGTATCCCCAGCATTTT
CASSLGQAYPQHF
>.|TRBD1|TRBV10-3|TRBJ1-1
TGTGCCATCAGTGAGAGCCGGGACAGAAGAGAGACTGAAGCTTTCTTT
CAISESRDRRETEAFF
>.|.|TRBV9|TRBJ1-1
TGTGCCAGCAGCGTAGCTAGGGAGACTGAAGCTTTCTTT
CASSVARETEAFF
>.|.|TRBV3-1/TRBV3-2|TRBJ1-5
TGTGCCAGCAGCCAAGATTCAACACCTAGCAATCAGCCCCAGCATTTT
CASSQDSTPSNQPQHF
>.|TRBD1|TRBV27|TRBJ1-4
TGTGCCAGCAGTTTGGACAGGGGGATCAATGAAAAACTGTTTTTT
CASSLDRGINEKLFF
>.|.|TRBV2|TRBJ1-5
TGTGCCAGCAGAGATGACATCCTCCCTTTTAGCAATCAGCCCCAGCATTTT
CASRDDILPFSNQPQHF
>.|TRBD1|TRBV2|TRBJ1-5
TGTGCCAGCAGTGGGATCCGGGACAGTTCTCAGCCCCAGCATTTT
CASSGIRDSSQPQHF
>.|.|TRBV20-1|TRBJ2-1
TGCAGTGCTATACGAACTGAGCAGTTCTTC
CSAIRTEQFF
>.|.|TRBV5-1|TRBJ2-2
TGCGCCAGCAGTACGTTTGGGAACACCGGGGAGCTGTTTTTT
CASSTFGNTGELFF
>.|.|TRBV2|TRBJ1-2
TGTGCCAGTTACATCGGTGTATATGGCTACACCTTC
CASYIGVYGYTF
>.|.|TRBV2|TRBJ2-1
TGTGCCAGCAGAAACAATGAGCAGTTCTTC
CASRNNEQFF
>.|.|TRBV19|TRBJ2-4
TGTGCCAGTAGTTCCCACAGGGAGGTCAAAAACATTCAGTACTTC
CASSSHREVKNIQYF
>.|TRBD2|TRBV6-2/TRBV6-3|TRBJ2-2
TGTGCCAGCAGTTACGTTGTTGCGCGGGGGGGAACCGGGGAGCTGTTTTTT
CASSYVVARGGTGELFF
>.|.|TRBV6-5|TRBJ2-3
TGTGCCAGCAGTTACTCGGCAGGGTGGGGAGATACGCAGTATTTT
CASSYSAGWGDTQYF
>.|TRBD2|TRBV7-3|TRBJ2-2
TGTGCCAGCAGCCCTCTGGGAGGGCCGACCGGGGAGCTGTTTTTT
CASSPLGGPTGELFF
>.|.|TRBV20-1|TRBJ1-2
TGCAGTGCCAGTCTGGGAACTGGCTATGGCTACACCTTC
CSASLGTGYGYTF
>few|.|TRBV2|TRBJ1-1
TGTGCCAGCAGTGAAGAGCAGGAGACTGAAGCTTTCTTT
CASSEEQETEAFF
>.|TRBD1|TRBV4-1|TRBJ2-4
TGCGCCAGCAGCCAAGAAAGGGGGCGGGTCAAAAACATTCAGTACTTC
CASSQERGRVKNIQYF
>.|.|TRBV10-2|TRBJ1-2
TGCGCCAGCAGTGAGGGACACTATGGCTACACCTTC
CASSEGHYGYTF
>.|.|TRBV5-6|TRBJ2-3
TGTGCCAGCAGCTTGGATCCGGTGGATACGCAGTATTTT
CASSLDPVDTQYF
>.|.|TRBV7-8|TRBJ2-3
TGTGCCAGCAGCTTAGCGCTGGCGGGACGTCCTTCGCAGTATTTT
CASSLALAGRPSQYF
>once|TRBD2|TRBV15|TRBJ2-7
TGTGCCACCAGCACCCCGGGAGGGAGGTCCTACGAGCAGTACTTC
CATSTPGGRSYEQYF
>.|TRBD2|TRBV11-2|TRBJ2-1
TGTGCCAGCAGCCCGCTAGCGGGAGCAGGGCACAATGAGCAGTTCTTC
CASSPLAGAGHNEQFF
>.|TRBD1|TRBV11-2|TRBJ2-7
TGTGCCAGCAGCCTGGGACAGGGGTGGGCCTACGAGCAGTACTTC
CASSLGQGWAYEQYF
>.|.|TRBV9|TRBJ1-5
TGTGCCAGCAGCGTAGGACAAGGGCAGCCCCAGCATTTT
CASSVGQGQPQHF
>many|TRBD2|TRBV3-1/TRBV3-2|TRBJ2-1
TGTGCCAGCAGCCAACTAGCGGGAGGGTACAATGAGCAGTTCTTC
CASSQLAGGYNEQFF
>.|.|TRBV12-3/TRBV12-4|TRBJ1-6
TGTGCCAGCACCCTAGGGCATAATTCACCCCTCCACTTT
CASTLGHNSPLHF
>.|.|TRBV4-3|TRBJ1-1
TGCGCCAGCAGCCAGGGACACTATATGAACACTGAAGCTTTCTTT
CASSQGHYMNTEAFF
>.|.|TRBV4-2|TRBJ1-3
TGTGCCAGCAGCCAAGCAAGTAGTAGGGGAAACACCATATATTTT
CASSQASSRGNTIYF
>.|TRBD1|TRBV19|TRBJ1-2
TGTGCCAGTACCGGAACCCGAGGGGGCCTCGGGTATGGCTACACCTTC
CASTGTRGGLGYGYTF